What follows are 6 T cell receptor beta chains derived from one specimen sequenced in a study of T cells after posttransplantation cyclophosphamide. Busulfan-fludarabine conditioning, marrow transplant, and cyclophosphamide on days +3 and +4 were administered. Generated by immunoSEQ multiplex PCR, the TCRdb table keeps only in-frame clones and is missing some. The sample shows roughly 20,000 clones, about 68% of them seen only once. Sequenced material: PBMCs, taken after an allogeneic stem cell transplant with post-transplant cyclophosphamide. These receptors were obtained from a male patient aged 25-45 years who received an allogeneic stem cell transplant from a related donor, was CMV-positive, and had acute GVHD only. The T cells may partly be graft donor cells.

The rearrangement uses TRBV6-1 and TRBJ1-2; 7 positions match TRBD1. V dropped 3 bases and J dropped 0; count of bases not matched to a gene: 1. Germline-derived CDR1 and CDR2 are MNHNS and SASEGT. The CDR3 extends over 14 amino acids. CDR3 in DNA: TGTGCCAGCAGTGACACAGGGGCTAACTATGGCTACACCTTC. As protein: CASSDTGANYGYTF.

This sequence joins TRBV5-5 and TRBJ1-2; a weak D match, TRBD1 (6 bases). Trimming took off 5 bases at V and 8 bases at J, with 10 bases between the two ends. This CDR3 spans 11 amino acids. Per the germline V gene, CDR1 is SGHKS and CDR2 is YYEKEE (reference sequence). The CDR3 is CASRRTEGYTF. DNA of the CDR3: TGTGCCAGCAGACGGACAGAAGGCTACACCTTC.

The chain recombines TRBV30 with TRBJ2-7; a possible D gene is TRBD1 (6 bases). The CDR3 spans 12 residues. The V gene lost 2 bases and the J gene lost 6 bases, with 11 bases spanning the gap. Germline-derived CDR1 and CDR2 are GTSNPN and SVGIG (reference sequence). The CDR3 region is CAWSRGFGEQYF. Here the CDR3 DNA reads TGTGCCTGGAGTAGGGGGTTCGGCGAGCAGTACTTC.

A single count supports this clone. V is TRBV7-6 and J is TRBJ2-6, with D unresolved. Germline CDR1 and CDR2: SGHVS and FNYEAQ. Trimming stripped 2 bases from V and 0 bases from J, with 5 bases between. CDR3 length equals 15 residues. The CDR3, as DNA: TGTGCCAGCAGCTTACTCGGCTCTGGGGCCAACGTCCTGACTTTC. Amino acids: CASSLLGSGANVLTF. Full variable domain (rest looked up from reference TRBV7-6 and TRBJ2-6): GAGVSQSPRYKVTKRGQDVALRCDPISGHVSLYWYRQALGQGPEFLTYFNYEAQQDKSGLPNDRFSAERPEGSISTLTIQRTEQRDSAMYRCASSLLGSGANVLTFGAGSRLTVL.

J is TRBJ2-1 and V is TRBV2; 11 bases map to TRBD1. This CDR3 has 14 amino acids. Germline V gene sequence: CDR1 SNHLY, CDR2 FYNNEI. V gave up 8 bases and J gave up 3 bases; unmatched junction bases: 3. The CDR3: CASLDRGHYNEQFF. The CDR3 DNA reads TGTGCCAGCTTGGACAGGGGGCACTACAATGAGCAGTTCTTC.

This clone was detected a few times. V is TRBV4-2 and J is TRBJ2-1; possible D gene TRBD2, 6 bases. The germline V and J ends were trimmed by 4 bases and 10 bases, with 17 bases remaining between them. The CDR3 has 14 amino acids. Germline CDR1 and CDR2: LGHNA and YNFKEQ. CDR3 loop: CASSPPTGGREQFF. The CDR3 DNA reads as TGTGCCAGCAGCCCACCCACCGGGGGAAGGGAGCAGTTCTTC.